The 30 T cell receptor beta chains below all came from one sample that was sequenced in a study of T cell responses to AZD1222 COVID-19 vaccine. The table came from immunoSEQ multiplex PCR; TCRdb's copy has only in-frame clones and leaves some out. The table has about 120,000 clones, around 87% seen once. The material sequenced was peripheral blood, taken on day 0 of AZD1222 vaccination. These receptors were taken from an adult in good health.

This clone was observed at least ten times. V and J are TRBV29-1 and TRBJ1-1; D unresolved. Trimming took off 5 bases at V and 1 base at J, with 8 bases between the two ends. This CDR3 contains 12 residues. The V gene's germline CDR1 is SQVTM and CDR2 ANQGSEA. The CDR3 DNA is TGCAGCGTTAAAAGGCCGAACACTGAAGCTTTCTTT. Protein sequence: CSVKRPNTEAFF.

This rearrangement joins TRBV20-1 to TRBJ2-7; 8 positions match TRBD1. Germline V gene lookup returns CDR1 DFQATT and CDR2 SNEGSKA (reference sequence). The CDR3 runs 11 residues. Germline trimming cut 6 bases from V and 6 bases from J; bases unmatched to any gene: 4. CDR3 sequence: CSATDRGEQYF. CDR3 nucleotides: TGCAGTGCCACCGACAGGGGCGAGCAGTACTTC.

V is TRBV28 and J is TRBJ1-1; 7 positions match TRBD1. The CDR3 runs to 14 residues. Germline V CDR1 and CDR2: MDHEN, SYDVKM. J lost 1 base, V lost 7 bases, and 6 bases had no gene match. CDR3 in amino acids: CASTSGQTNTEAFF. For the CDR3, the DNA is TGTGCCAGCACGTCGGGACAGACGAACACTGAAGCTTTCTTT.

The chain links TRBV24-1 to TRBJ1-2; 7 bases align to TRBD1. V shed 9 bases and J 6 bases; nucleotides not matched to a gene: 6. This CDR3 contains 12 residues. The germline gives CDR1 KGHDR, CDR2 SFDVKD. The CDR3 spells CATSGTENGYTF. The DNA for the CDR3 is TGTGCCACCTCGGGGACAGAGAATGGCTACACCTTC.

As for this clone: Compared with germline, one end of the junction differs, possibly owing to a read error. The chain uses TRBV5-4 and TRBJ2-1; 9 positions agree with TRBD2. The CDR3 extends over 15 amino acids. Germline V lookup: CDR1 SGHNT, CDR2 YYREEE (reference sequence). DNA of the CDR3: TGTGCCAGCAGTTTGGGACTAGCAGACTCTAATGAGCAGTTCTTC. This gives the protein CASSLGLADSNEQFF.

The chain employs TRBV7-3 and TRBJ2-7, with 10 bases that match TRBD2. The CDR3 contains 15 residues. V dropped 2 bases and J dropped 5; count of bases not matched to a gene: 6. The germline V gene encodes CDR1 SGHTA and CDR2 FQGTGA. The CDR3 is CASSLYPSGSNEQYF. The CDR3 DNA reads as TGTGCCAGCAGCTTATATCCTAGCGGGAGCAACGAGCAGTACTTC.

V and J are TRBV29-1 and TRBJ1-1, with D possibly TRBD1 on 5 matching bases. Deletions cut 7 bases from V and 0 bases from J, with 15 bases between. The CDR3 totals 14 residues. Germline lookup yields CDR1 SQVTM and CDR2 ANQGSEA. For the CDR3, the DNA is TGCAGCGCCTCGGCCGGGGGAGTGAACACTGAAGCTTTCTTT. This encodes CSASAGGVNTEAFF.

The V and J genes are TRBV12-3 or TRBV12-4 and TRBJ2-7; D might be TRBD2 (6 bases). Trimming cost V 0 bases and J 7 bases, with 10 bases left between them. This CDR3 region has 13 residues. CDR3 in amino acids: CASSLALAGEQYF. The CDR3, as DNA: TGTGCCAGCAGTTTAGCTTTGGCGGGGGAGCAGTACTTC.

This clone was recorded a few times. The gene calls are TRBV9 and TRBJ1-2; 8 bases match TRBD1. Germline V CDR1 and CDR2: SGDLS, YYNGEE. The CDR3 length is 15 residues. V was clipped by 4 bases and J by 4 bases; unmatched bases: 9. CDR3 nucleotides: TGTGCCAGCAGCCTCTCGGGACAGGAGTCCTATGGCTACACCTTC. It yields the protein CASSLSGQESYGYTF.

This clone was found a few times. The genes are TRBV11-2 and TRBJ2-1, with 13 positions matching TRBD2. V gave up 3 bases and J gave up 0 bases; unmatched junction bases: 5. The length of the CDR3 is 18 residues. Germline V CDR1 and CDR2: SGHAT, FQNNGV. CDR3 coding DNA: TGTGCCAGCAGCTTGCGACTAGCGGGAGGCCCCTCCTACAATGAGCAGTTCTTC. Translating gives CASSLRLAGGPSYNEQFF.

J is TRBJ2-1 and V is TRBV19, with 8 bases aligning to TRBD1. CDR1 and CDR2 from the germline V gene are LNHDA and SQIVND (reference sequence). CDR3 length equals 15 residues. V lost 6 bases and J lost 5; bases outside the gene matches: 9. CDR3 protein: CASSSRTGTNNEQFF. The CDR3 DNA is TGTGCCAGTAGCTCCAGGACAGGGACCAACAATGAGCAGTTCTTC.

The rearrangement joins TRBV5-4 to TRBJ2-7, with D maybe TRBD1 (6 bases). The CDR3 runs 14 residues. The V and J ends lost 4 bases and 2 bases respectively, with 13 bases between them. CDR1 and CDR2 from the germline V gene are SGHNT and YYREEE (reference sequence). CDR3 DNA sequence: TGTGCCAGCAGCCCGGACAGTTACCCCTACGAGCAGTACTTC. Protein product: CASSPDSYPYEQYF.

V and J are TRBV28 and TRBJ2-2, with D perhaps TRBD2 (7 bases). The V gene's germline CDR1 is MDHEN and CDR2 SYDVKM. The CDR3 spans 15 residues. With 8 bases removed from V and 7 bases from J, the gap between germline ends came to 20 bases. CDR3 amino acids: CASRSRGGGGGELFF. The CDR3 nucleotides are TGTGCCAGCCGATCCAGGGGAGGCGGGGGCGGGGAGCTGTTTTTT. Filled out from reference TRBV28 and TRBJ2-2, the complete variable domain reads DVKVTQSSRYLVKRTGEKVFLECVQDMDHENMFWYRQDPGLGLRLIYFSYDVKMKEKGDIPEGYSVSREKKERFSLILESASTNQTSMYLCASRSRGGGGGELFFGEGSRLTVL.

The rearrangement uses TRBV4-1 and TRBJ1-3; 9 bases map to TRBD1. With V trimmed by 4 bases and J by 3 bases, 10 bases remained unmatched. Germline lookup yields CDR1 MGHRA and CDR2 YSYEKL. CDR3 length equals 17 residues. The CDR3 region has the DNA TGCGCCAGCAGCCTACTACAGGGGGCGCAGGGTGGAAACACCATATATTTT. This translates into CASSLLQGAQGGNTIYF.

This sequence joins TRBV28 and TRBJ1-2, with 7 bases that match TRBD1. CDR1 and CDR2 from the germline V gene are MDHEN and SYDVKM. The CDR3 totals 14 residues. V lost 7 bases to trimming and J lost 4 bases; unmatched junction nucleotides: 9. CDR3 coding DNA: TGTGCCAGCACACCGGGACAGAAGTTCTATGGCTACACCTTC. Its translation: CASTPGQKFYGYTF.

The CDR3 loop reads CASSLEGQGYTF. The CDR3 coding sequence is TGTGCCAGCAGCTTAGAGGGACAGGGCTACACCTTC. The chain uses TRBV7-9 and TRBJ1-2; 7 nucleotides line up with TRBD1. The V gene's germline CDR1 is SEHNR and CDR2 FQNEAQ (reference sequence). This CDR3 is 12 amino acids long. V dropped 1 base and J dropped 8; count of bases not matched to a gene: 1.

The chain combines TRBV7-9 with TRBJ2-7; D call uncertain. V was shortened by 4 bases and J by 3 bases, with 16 bases between the two germline ends. There are 15 residues in the CDR3. Germline V CDR1 and CDR2: SEHNR, FQNEAQ (reference sequence). CDR3 sequence (DNA): TGTGCCAGCAGCTCGGGTCAGAGGATTAACTACGAGCAGTACTTC. Amino acid sequence: CASSSGQRINYEQYF.

The V gene is TRBV28, the J gene TRBJ1-2; TRBD1 agrees at 11 bases. The length of the CDR3 is 13 residues. Per the germline V gene, CDR1 is MDHEN and CDR2 is SYDVKM. Trimming at V came to 8 bases and at J to 6 bases, leaving 5 bases not matched to a gene. CDR3 sequence reads: CASWTGGAHGYTF. As DNA, the CDR3 is TGTGCCAGCTGGACAGGGGGCGCCCATGGCTACACCTTC.

The V and J genes are TRBV6-1 and TRBJ1-4, with D tentatively TRBD1 (5 bases). V was cut by 0 bases and J by 0 bases, with 14 bases left in between. Germline lookup yields CDR1 MNHNS and CDR2 SASEGT. The CDR3 is 18 residues long. CDR3 coding DNA: TGTGCCAGCAGTGAAGCGGTTCGGGGGAGTGCAACTAATGAAAAACTGTTTTTT. Protein: CASSEAVRGSATNEKLFF.

This clone was observed a few times. V and J are TRBV2 and TRBJ1-1, with no clear D. Germline assignment: CDR1 SNHLY and CDR2 FYNNEI. This CDR3 has 14 residues. V lost 7 bases, J lost 0 bases, and 12 bases lay in between. The CDR3 reads CASMSGPMNTEAFF. The CDR3 DNA sequence: TGTGCCAGCATGTCAGGACCAATGAACACTGAAGCTTTCTTT.

In DNA form, the CDR3 reads TGTGCCAGCAGTTTATTTTATGGCGGAGCCGGCTCCTACAATGAGCAGTTCTTC. The encoded protein is CASSLFYGGAGSYNEQFF. This chain uses TRBV28 with TRBJ2-1; D remains unclear. The V end lost 1 base, the J end lost 0 bases, and 16 bases lay between the germline ends. Looked up from germline, CDR1 is MDHEN and CDR2 is SYDVKM. This CDR3 is built from 18 residues.

This clone was detected many times. This chain joins TRBV9 and TRBJ1-6; D is unclear. With 4 bases removed from V and 8 bases from J, the gap between germline ends came to 13 bases. Per the germline V gene, CDR1 is SGDLS and CDR2 is YYNGEE. The length of the CDR3 is 14 residues. The CDR3: CASSILAADSPLHF. The CDR3 DNA follows: TGTGCCAGCAGCATTCTGGCGGCCGATTCACCCCTCCACTTT.

The V call is TRBV13, the J call TRBJ2-5; D might be TRBD2 (6 bases). V was trimmed by 5 bases and J by 2 bases, leaving 18 bases between them. The CDR3 has 16 residues. CDR1 PRHDT and CDR2 FYEKMQ come from the germline V gene (reference sequence). The CDR3 reads CASSRLLAEAQETQYF. The CDR3 bases are TGTGCCAGCAGCCGCCTTTTAGCGGAAGCGCAAGAGACCCAGTACTTC.

The gene calls are TRBV10-3 and TRBJ1-2, with 7 bases fitting TRBD1. CDR3 length: 13 amino acids. Unmatched junction bases numbered 5, after V lost 2 bases and J lost 8 bases. Germline CDR1 is ENHRY and CDR2 is SYGVKD. The CDR3 sequence: CAISETRGPGYTF. CDR3 DNA: TGTGCCATCAGTGAGACAAGGGGGCCGGGCTACACCTTC.

The chain links TRBV6-6 to TRBJ2-5; D gene ambiguous. The ends were cut back, 5 bases at V and 1 base at J, with 8 bases in the middle. The CDR3 loop spans 13 amino acids. Looked up from germline, CDR1 is MNHNY and CDR2 is SVGAGI (reference sequence). The DNA of the CDR3 is TGTGCCAGCAGTACGGAGCTCCAAGAGACCCAGTACTTC. This encodes CASSTELQETQYF.

The chain carries TRBV5-8 and TRBJ2-2, with D unclear. Germline V gene sequence: CDR1 SGHTS, CDR2 YDEGEE. V lost 1 base to trimming and J lost 1 base, with 17 bases between them. The CDR3 spans 18 residues. The CDR3 DNA follows: TGTGCCAGCAGCTTGCCAAACGTCCCGGTGGAGAACACCGGGGAGCTGTTTTTT. Amino acid sequence: CASSLPNVPVENTGELFF.

This clone was detected once. The chain combines TRBV13 with TRBJ2-3; perhaps TRBD2 as D (6 bases). Trimming cost V 0 bases and J 4 bases, with 23 bases left between them. The germline V gene encodes CDR1 PRHDT and CDR2 FYEKMQ (reference sequence). The CDR3 runs 19 residues. Here the CDR3 DNA reads TGTGCCAGCAGCTTAGGTTATGGGATATCGCCTGGAGGGGCAGATACGCAGTATTTT. Its translation: CASSLGYGISPGGADTQYF.

This chain uses TRBV28 with TRBJ2-3; 10 bases map to TRBD2. V lost 7 bases and J lost 7; bases outside the gene matches: 11. Per germline, CDR1 MDHEN and CDR2 SYDVKM. CDR3 length: 15 amino acids. The CDR3 nucleotides read TGTGCCAGCAACGGACCGGCTAGCGGGAGATATACGCAGTATTTT. Translation: CASNGPASGRYTQYF.

This clone was detected once. V usage is TRBV18 and J usage is TRBJ1-2; possible D gene TRBD1, 6 bases. The CDR3 runs 16 residues. Trimming stripped 2 bases from V and 0 bases from J, with 13 bases between. Germline values: CDR1 KGHSH, CDR2 LQKENI. The CDR3 sequence: CASSPVHRVANYGYTF. The CDR3 nucleotides read TGTGCCAGCTCACCAGTGCACAGGGTCGCTAACTATGGCTACACCTTC.

The genes are TRBV6-2 or TRBV6-3 and TRBJ1-6, with D unresolved. From germline, CDR1 is MNHEY and CDR2 SVGEGT. V gave up 4 bases and J gave up 14 bases, with 18 bases separating them. This CDR3 region has 14 residues. The CDR3 region is CASSFLQAAAALHF. CDR3 in DNA: TGTGCCAGCAGTTTTCTTCAGGCCGCGGCGGCCCTCCACTTT.